The 13 T cell receptor gamma chains in this list originate from one sample, sequenced in a study of Vδ1+ human thymocytes. Study results and limitations: Thymic TRG and TRD repertoires appeared highly polyclonal.

RNA was extracted from the cells and then reverse transcribed. Pooled V-gene forward primers with one constant-region reverse primer generated the CDR3 amplicons by multiplex PCR. TCRdb re-identified clones in the multiplex PCR reads via CATT. Among about 23,000 gamma-chain clones listed, around 15% were seen once. No antigen is known for these receptors. The sample was Vdelta1+ gamma-delta thymocytes from the thymus. Subset in this sample: FACS-sorted CD3+ TCRalphabeta- TCRVdelta1+ TCRVdelta2- thymocytes. Source of these receptors: a child under two years old who had congenital heart surgery.

This clone was detected only a few times. The chain employs TRGV2 and TRGJ1 or TRGJ2. Germline assignment: CDR1 EGSNGY and CDR2 YDSYNSKV. The CDR3 is 14 amino acids. J was trimmed by 5 bases and V by 0 bases; bases with no gene match: 7. DNA for the CDR3: TGTGCCACCTGGGACGGGCGGGTGCATTATAAGAAACTCTTT. Translating gives CATWDGRVHYKKLF.

The rearrangement links TRGV4 to TRGJ1 or TRGJ2. Germline V lookup: CDR1 EGSTGY, CDR2 YDSYTSSV. The CDR3 sequence is 13 residues long. Trimming took 2 bases from V and 5 from J; bases not matched to a gene: 6. CDR3 amino acids: CATWDVNHYKKLF. The CDR3 region has the DNA TGTGCCACCTGGGATGTCAATCATTATAAGAAACTCTTT.

As to this clone: Other DNA variants within this sample encode the same CDR3. The V and J genes are TRGV8 and TRGJP1. This CDR3 is built from 14 residues. Germline V gives CDR1 VENAVY, CDR2 YDSYNSRV. J lost 8 bases, V lost 0 bases, and 6 bases had no gene match. The CDR3: CATWDRSTGWFKIF. The CDR3 nucleotides are TGTGCCACCTGGGATAGGAGCACCGGTTGGTTCAAGATATTT.

This chain links TRGV4 with TRGJ1 or TRGJ2. V lost 6 bases, J lost 8 bases, and 13 bases stayed unmatched. From germline, CDR1 is EGSTGY and CDR2 YDSYTSSV. The CDR3 consists of 13 residues. This CDR3 is CATWNDGVDKKLF. Written as DNA, the CDR3 is TGTGCCACCTGGAATGATGGGGTGGATAAGAAACTCTTT.

This rearrangement joins TRGV5 to TRGJ1 or TRGJ2. CDR1 is VINAFY, CDR2 YDVSNSKD, per germline. Losses at the gene ends were 2 bases for V and 4 bases for J; bases not matched to a gene: 8. This CDR3 is built from 14 residues. This chain's CDR3 is CATWDTRGYYKKLF. CDR3 nucleotide sequence: TGTGCCACCTGGGACACCCGAGGCTATTATAAGAAACTCTTT.

This clone is medium-sized by share. The J gene is TRGJ1 or TRGJ2, the V gene TRGV9. There are 12 residues in the CDR3. Trimming cost V 5 bases and J 2 bases; bases outside gene matches: 3. Germline loops: CDR1 GITISATS, CDR2 ISYDGTV (reference sequence). The CDR3: CALWAHYYKKLF. The CDR3 DNA reads as TGTGCCTTGTGGGCCCATTATTATAAGAAACTCTTT.

This clone was counted a few times. The V call is TRGV5, the J call TRGJ1 or TRGJ2. The CDR3 is made up of 14 amino acids. V lost 0 bases, J lost 7 bases, and 9 bases stayed unmatched. CDR1 is VINAFY and CDR2 is YDVSNSKD in the germline V gene. The CDR3 nucleotides read TGTGCCACCTGGGACAGGCGGGTGGAGTATAAGAAACTCTTT. This translates into CATWDRRVEYKKLF.

For this clone: This may stem from a read error, because a much larger clone lies one nucleotide away. J is TRGJ1 or TRGJ2 and V is TRGV3. CDR3 length: 14 amino acids. V gave up 1 base and J gave up 0 bases; unmatched junction bases: 3. The germline CDR1 and CDR2 sequences are VTNTFY and YDVSTARD (reference sequence). CDR3 loop: CATWDSTNYYKKLF. The CDR3 DNA reads as TGTGCCACCTGGGACAGCACGAATTATTATAAGAAACTCTTT.

The genes are TRGV9 and TRGJ1 or TRGJ2. The J segment lost 3 bases and the V segment lost 0 bases, leaving 20 bases of the junction unmatched. CDR3 length: 19 amino acids. CDR1 is GITISATS, CDR2 ISYDGTV, per germline (reference sequence). The CDR3 loop reads CALWEVSEVDRSPYYKKLF. CDR3 nucleotide sequence: TGTGCCTTGTGGGAGGTGTCAGAGGTCGATAGGTCGCCTTATTATAAGAAACTCTTT.

To note about this clone: A much more abundant neighbour one base away suggests this may be a read error. The chain links TRGV5 to TRGJ1 or TRGJ2. CDR3 length: 14 residues. Looked up from germline, CDR1 is VINAFY and CDR2 is YDVSNSKD. The trim removed 2 bases at V and 0 bases at J, leaving 4 bases unmatched. CDR3 loop: CATWDTRNYYKKLF. The CDR3 DNA reads as TGTGCCACCTGGGACACGCGGAATTATTATAAGAAACTCTTT.

Regarding this clone: At one of its ends the junction is not consistent with the germline gene, which may arise from a read error. Other DNA sequences within the sample encode an identical CDR3. This rearrangement joins TRGV9 to TRGJ1 or TRGJ2. The germline gives CDR1 GITISATS, CDR2 ISYDGTV (reference sequence). There are 13 residues in the CDR3. CDR3: CALWEVLGYKKLF. The CDR3 DNA sequence: TGTGCCTTGTGGGAGGTGTTAGGATATAAGAAACTCTTC.

The chain couples TRGV3 to TRGJ1 or TRGJ2. This CDR3 has 12 amino acids. CDR1 is VTNTFY, CDR2 YDVSTARD, per germline (reference sequence). Germline trimming cut 0 bases from V and 8 bases from J; bases unmatched to any gene: 4. The CDR3 nucleotides are TGTGCCACCTGGGACAGGGACAATAAGAAACTCTTT. This codes for CATWDRDNKKLF.

This rearrangement joins TRGV3 to TRGJ1 or TRGJ2. Unmatched junction bases numbered 8, after V lost 0 bases and J lost 0 bases. The CDR3 runs to 16 residues. Germline loops: CDR1 VTNTFY, CDR2 YDVSTARD (reference sequence). CDR3 protein: CATWDRPITNYYKKLF. CDR3 DNA sequence: TGTGCCACCTGGGACAGGCCAATAACGAATTATTATAAGAAACTCTTT.